This T cell receptor (beta chain) was recorded in a study of OX40 agonist ivuxolimab in advanced cancers. Overall study: All patients had ivuxolimab intravenously every 2 weeks at 0.01 to 10 mg/kg. Regarding the study as a whole: At 0.1 to 3.0 mg/kg, clonal expansion of CD4+ and CD8+ blood T cells had occurred by week 6.

Assay used: immunoSEQ multiplex PCR; TCRdb lists only in-frame clones, some missing. There are approximately 42,000 clones in the sample; 75% to 90% occur only once, and 2.5% to 3% lies in the top ten. This CDR3 is built from 13 residues. Germline-derived CDR1 and CDR2 are SGHRS and YFSETQ. Trimming cost V 2 bases and J 8 bases, with 13 bases left between them. As regards this clone: Its target is not known.

The source of this sequence is an adult with an advanced solid tumor such as melanoma, head and neck, liver or kidney cancer. The genes are TRBV5-1 and TRBJ1-2, with D possibly being TRBD1 (6 bases). Sequencing used CD4+ or CD8+ T cells sorted from blood, obtained in a trial of the OX40 agonist ivuxolimab. The CDR3 coding sequence is TGCGCCAGCAGCTTCGAACAGGGTACCGGCTACACCTTC. This sequence encodes CASSFEQGTGYTF.